This entry lists 15 T cell receptor beta chains sequenced from one sample in a study of blood T cell repertoires in COVID-19. TCRdb's table, derived via immunoSEQ multiplex PCR, lists solely in-frame clones and lacks some. The sample records about 380,000 clones, around nine tenths being singletons. The specimen was PBMCs or T cells enriched from blood (not recorded which). The receptors were sampled from a woman in her late teens or twenties who had recovered from COVID-19.

The chain uses TRBV7-3 and TRBJ2-1; 7 bases agree with TRBD1. J gave up 2 bases and V 2 bases, and 3 bases lay outside the gene matches. The CDR3 has 15 residues. Looked up from germline, CDR1 is SGHTA and CDR2 is FQGTGA. CDR3 bases: TGTGCCAGCAGCTTATCAGGGGGTCCCTACAATGAGCAGTTCTTC. Its translation: CASSLSGGPYNEQFF.

This chain connects TRBV5-8 to TRBJ1-2; D remains ambiguous. CDR3 length: 15 residues. The ends were cut back, 3 bases at V and 6 bases at J, with 18 bases in the middle. Germline CDR1 and CDR2: SGHTS and YDEGEE. The CDR3 region is CASSSWIREGNGYTF. DNA of the CDR3: TGTGCCAGCAGCTCTTGGATAAGGGAGGGAAATGGCTACACCTTC.

The chain employs TRBV15 and TRBJ1-2; D gene unclear. CDR1 and CDR2 from the germline V gene are LNHNV and YYDKDF (reference sequence). CDR3 length equals 12 residues. The V and J ends lost 1 base and 7 bases respectively, with 7 bases between them. Here the CDR3 reads CATSRASSGYTF. The CDR3 nucleotides are TGTGCCACCAGCAGAGCGTCGTCTGGCTACACCTTC. Variable domain in full (rest from reference TRBV15 and TRBJ1-2): DAMVIQNPRYQVTQFGKPVTLSCSQTLNHNVMYWYQQKSSQAPKLLFHYYDKDFNNEADTPDNFQSRRPNTSFCFLDIRSPGLGDTAMYLCATSRASSGYTFGSGTRLTVV.

The chain combines TRBV5-1 with TRBJ1-1, with TRBD1 matching over 8 bases. V was clipped by 7 bases and J by 3 bases; unmatched bases: 8. The germline gives CDR1 SGHRS, CDR2 YFSETQ. The CDR3 spans 14 residues. The CDR3 coding sequence is TGCGCCAGCGCAGACAGGGGAAGGGACACTGAAGCTTTCTTT. This codes for CASADRGRDTEAFF.

The V and J genes are TRBV14 and TRBJ1-2; possibly TRBD1 for D (5 bases). The CDR3 has 14 amino acids. The germline V and J ends were trimmed by 4 bases and 5 bases, with 14 bases remaining between them. Germline V CDR1 and CDR2: SGHDN, FVKESK. CDR3 sequence: CASSRRPPGYGYTF. The CDR3, as DNA: TGTGCCAGCAGCCGCCGACCGCCAGGGTATGGCTACACCTTC.

This rearrangement joins TRBV6-5 to TRBJ2-7; a possible D gene is TRBD1 (6 bases). Trimming left V 5 bases short and J 2 bases short, with 13 bases between. The CDR3 has 14 residues. Germline CDR1 and CDR2: MNHEY and SVGAGI. The CDR3 DNA follows: TGTGCCAGCAGTCCACCGGGACAACCCTACGAGCAGTACTTC. This codes for CASSPPGQPYEQYF.

The chain carries TRBV27 and TRBJ2-7; TRBD1 matches at 9 bases. In germline, CDR1 is MNHEY, CDR2 SMNVEV (reference sequence). The CDR3 loop spans 12 amino acids. The CDR3 protein is CASGTGPYEQYF. CDR3 DNA sequence: TGTGCTTCCGGGACAGGGCCTTACGAGCAGTACTTC.

The genes are TRBV4-2 and TRBJ1-2, with TRBD1 matching 8 bases. This CDR3 contains 15 residues. The V and J ends lost 0 bases and 7 bases, in that order; junction bases with no gene match: 7. Per the germline V gene, CDR1 is LGHNA and CDR2 is YNFKEQ. CDR3 sequence reads: CASSQEWSRGLGYTF. Here the CDR3 DNA reads TGTGCCAGCAGCCAAGAATGGAGCAGGGGGCTTGGCTACACCTTC.

The V call is TRBV7-3, the J call TRBJ2-5, with a tentative D call TRBD2 (7 bases). CDR3 length equals 18 residues. CDR1 SGHTA and CDR2 FQGTGA come from the germline V gene. V shed 2 bases and J shed 2 bases, with 21 bases lying between them. CDR3: CASSLFRGGDPKQETQYF. As DNA, the CDR3 is TGTGCCAGCAGCTTATTCCGAGGGGGGGACCCAAAACAAGAGACCCAGTACTTC.

The chain uses TRBV6-5 and TRBJ2-1; possible D gene TRBD1, 6 bases. Per germline, CDR1 MNHEY and CDR2 SVGAGI. This CDR3 contains 14 residues. The V end was cut by 6 bases, the J end by 15 bases, with 24 bases between. The CDR3 coding sequence is TGTGCCAGCAGAAAGGGGGAGCGATCTATTACGGGGTTCTTC. Its protein product is CASRKGERSITGFF.

This clone was detected a few times. This chain connects TRBV4-1 to TRBJ2-2, with D perhaps TRBD1 (5 bases). Trimming pared 3 bases from V and 0 bases from J, leaving 20 bases between. This CDR3 comprises 19 residues. Per the germline V gene, CDR1 is MGHRA and CDR2 is YSYEKL. In nucleotides, the CDR3 is TGCGCCAGCAGCCACCCATCGGCAGGGCCCCCCTCGAACACCGGGGAGCTGTTTTTT. Translation: CASSHPSAGPPSNTGELFF.

This chain connects TRBV19 to TRBJ1-5; 8 nucleotides agree with TRBD1. This CDR3 has 14 residues. CDR1 and CDR2 (germline): LNHDA, SQIVND (reference sequence). J was trimmed by 4 bases and V by 4 bases; bases with no gene match: 3. The CDR3 DNA reads as TGTGCCAGTAGTAGAGACAGGGGAAATCAGCCCCAGCATTTT. Its protein is CASSRDRGNQPQHF.

The chain joins TRBV27 to TRBJ2-7; 7 positions agree with TRBD2. The CDR3 runs to 14 residues. The germline CDR1 and CDR2 sequences are MNHEY and SMNVEV (reference sequence). V was pared by 7 bases and J by 4 bases, with 10 bases of the junction left unmatched. The CDR3: CASNPSGGLYEQYF. The CDR3 nucleotides read TGTGCCAGCAATCCTTCGGGAGGACTTTACGAGCAGTACTTC.

The gene calls are TRBV6-5 and TRBJ1-3, with D uncertain. Per germline, CDR1 MNHEY and CDR2 SVGAGI. The CDR3 sequence is 15 residues long. V was pared by 0 bases and J by 0 bases, with 6 bases between. CDR3 nucleotides: TGTGCCAGCAGTTACTCGACGGGCTCTGGAAACACCATATATTTT. It encodes CASSYSTGSGNTIYF.

CDR3 in amino acids: CASSLGLAGEQETQYF. The CDR3 DNA reads as TGTGCCAGCAGCTTAGGGCTAGCGGGGGAGCAAGAGACCCAGTACTTC. This chain links TRBV7-8 with TRBJ2-5, with 10 bases lining up with TRBD2. Germline V gene data show CDR1 as SGHVS and CDR2 as FQNEAQ. This CDR3 spans 16 amino acids. The trim removed 1 base at V and 2 bases at J, leaving 4 bases unmatched.